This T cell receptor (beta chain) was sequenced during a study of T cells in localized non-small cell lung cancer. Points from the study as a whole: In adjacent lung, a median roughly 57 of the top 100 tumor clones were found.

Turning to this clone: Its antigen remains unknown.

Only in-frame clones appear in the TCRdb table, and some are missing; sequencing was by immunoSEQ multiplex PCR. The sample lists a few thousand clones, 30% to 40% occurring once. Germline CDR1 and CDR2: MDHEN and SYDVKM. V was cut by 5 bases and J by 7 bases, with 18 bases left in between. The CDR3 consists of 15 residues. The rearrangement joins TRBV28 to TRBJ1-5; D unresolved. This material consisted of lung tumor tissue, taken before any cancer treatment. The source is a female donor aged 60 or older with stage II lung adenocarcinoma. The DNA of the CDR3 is TGTGCCAGCAGTACCCCGGGGAGGGATACCCAGCCCCAGCATTTT. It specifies CASSTPGRDTQPQHF. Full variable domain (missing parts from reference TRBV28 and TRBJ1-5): DVKVTQSSRYLVKRTGEKVFLECVQDMDHENMFWYRQDPGLGLRLIYFSYDVKMKEKGDIPEGYSVSREKKERFSLILESASTNQTSMYLCASSTPGRDTQPQHFGDGTRLSIL.